The following is a T cell receptor (beta chain) sequence with its context. Its antigen is as yet unknown. The data belong to a study of cytotoxic CD8 clonotypes in ibrutinib-treated CLL. Findings and limits, study-wide: Researchers report that baseline clonality outpaced age-matched healthy donors and tracked circulating CD8+ T-cell counts.

Target depth was 1 in 200,000 to 1 in 1 million T cells, about 10x per clonotype. Measured with immunoSEQ multiplex PCR; TCRdb has only the in-frame clones, and not every one. The sample has hundreds of thousands of clones; over 60% are singletons. Germline V CDR1 and CDR2: MGHRA, YSYEKL. The CDR3 loop spans 16 amino acids. The V and J ends lost 1 base and 7 bases respectively, with 17 bases between them. The chain is built from TRBV4-1 and TRBJ2-1; perhaps TRBD1 as D (6 bases). The sequenced sample was PBMCs, obtained after 36 months of ibrutinib treatment. The clonotype originates from a human donor with chronic lymphocytic leukemia. CDR3 protein: CASSQGGRARGNEQFF. The CDR3, as DNA: TGCGCCAGCAGCCAAGGCGGAAGGGCGAGGGGGAATGAGCAGTTCTTC.